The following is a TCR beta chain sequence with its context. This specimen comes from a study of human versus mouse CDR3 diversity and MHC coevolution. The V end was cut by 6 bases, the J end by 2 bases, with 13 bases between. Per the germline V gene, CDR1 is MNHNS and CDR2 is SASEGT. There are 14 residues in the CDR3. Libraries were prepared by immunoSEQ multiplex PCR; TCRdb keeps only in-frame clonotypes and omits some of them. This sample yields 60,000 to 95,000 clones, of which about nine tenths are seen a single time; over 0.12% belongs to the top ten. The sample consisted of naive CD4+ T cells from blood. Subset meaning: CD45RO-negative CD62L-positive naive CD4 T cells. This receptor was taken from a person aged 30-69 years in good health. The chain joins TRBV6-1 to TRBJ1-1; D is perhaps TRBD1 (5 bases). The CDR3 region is CASSAPRENTEAFF. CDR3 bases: TGTGCCAGCAGCGCACCCAGGGAAAACACTGAAGCTTTCTTT.